This entry lists 21 T cell receptor beta chains sequenced from one sample in a study of blood T cell repertoires in COVID-19. Sequencing used immunoSEQ multiplex PCR; TCRdb keeps in-frame clones, though not all of them. The repertoire holds about 280,000 clones, with about 90% as singletons. Sequencing was performed on peripheral blood. These receptors were taken from a woman aged 25-40 years who had recovered from COVID-19.

This sequence joins TRBV5-1 and TRBJ1-1; TRBD1 matches at 8 bases. The germline CDR1 and CDR2 sequences are SGHRS and YFSETQ. This CDR3 has 14 residues. V was pared by 1 base and J by 11 bases, with 10 bases of the junction left unmatched. CDR3 in DNA: TGCGCCAGCAGCTTGTTCCAGGGGGCGACAGACGCTTTCTTT. Its protein is CASSLFQGATDAFF. The variable domain in full, completed from reference TRBV5-1 and TRBJ1-1, reads KAGVTQTPRYLIKTRGQQVTLSCSPISGHRSVSWYQQTPGQGLQFLFEYFSETQRNKGNFPGRFSGRQFSNSRSEMNVSTLELGDSALYLCASSLFQGATDAFFGQGTRLTVV.

J is TRBJ2-3 and V is TRBV12-3 or TRBV12-4; tentatively, D is TRBD1 (5 bases). Trimming took 5 bases from V and 14 from J, leaving 14 bases between them. This CDR3 is built from 11 residues. The CDR3 nucleotides are TGTGCCAGCAGTCAGGGCCCTACCCCGTATTTT. Protein product: CASSQGPTPYF.

Worth noting for this clone: Other DNA sequences of this sample code for an identical CDR3. V gene TRBV2 combines with J gene TRBJ1-2; TRBD1 agrees at 8 bases. The germline V gene has CDR1 SNHLY and CDR2 FYNNEI. Trimming cost V 1 base and J 5 bases; bases outside gene matches: 3. The CDR3 loop spans 14 amino acids. CDR3: CASSEGTGGYGYTF. The CDR3 region has the DNA TGTGCCAGCAGTGAAGGTACAGGGGGTTATGGCTACACCTTC. Full variable domain (outside the CDR3, taken from reference TRBV2 and TRBJ1-2): EPEVTQTPSHQVTQMGQEVILRCVPISNHLYFYWYRQILGQKVEFLVSFYNNEISEKSEIFDDQFSVERPDGSNFTLKIRSTKLEDSAMYFCASSEGTGGYGYTFGSGTRLTVV.

The rearrangement joins TRBV28 to TRBJ2-3, with TRBD1 matching over 10 bases. CDR1 is MDHEN, CDR2 SYDVKM, per germline. Trimming at V came to 10 bases and at J to 4 bases, leaving 8 bases not matched to a gene. CDR3 length: 14 residues. CDR3 protein: CATTWDRGSDTQYF. CDR3 DNA: TGTGCCACCACGTGGGACAGGGGTTCAGATACGCAGTATTTT.

Here the CDR3 DNA reads TGTGCCAGCAGCATGACAGTGAACACTGAAGCTTTCTTT. Translated: CASSMTVNTEAFF. This chain joins TRBV5-5 and TRBJ1-1; D is possibly TRBD1 (5 bases). The CDR3 has 13 residues. Germline V gene sequence: CDR1 SGHKS, CDR2 YYEKEE (reference sequence). Deletions cut 4 bases from V and 0 bases from J, with 7 bases between.

This clone was detected only a few times. The chain employs TRBV14 and TRBJ2-2, with TRBD1 as a possible D gene (6 bases). This CDR3 spans 17 amino acids. V lost 2 bases and J lost 6, with 19 bases in between. Germline-derived CDR1 and CDR2 are SGHDN and FVKESK. CDR3 nucleotides: TGTGCCAGCAGCCAAAGAAAGGGGCAGGGGATTCCCGGGGAGCTGTTTTTT. Translated, it gives CASSQRKGQGIPGELFF.

This clone was recorded only once. The chain carries TRBV30 and TRBJ1-6, with D possibly matching TRBD1 (6 bases). The CDR3 runs to 14 residues. Trimming removed 4 bases at V and 7 bases at J, with 14 bases between. CDR1 and CDR2 from the germline V gene are GTSNPN and SVGIG (reference sequence). This CDR3 is CAWKGERLNSPLHF. For the CDR3, the DNA is TGTGCCTGGAAGGGGGAAAGGCTAAATTCACCCCTCCACTTT.

The gene calls are TRBV5-5 and TRBJ1-5; no reliable D call. This CDR3 is built from 15 residues. In germline, CDR1 is SGHKS, CDR2 YYEKEE (reference sequence). Trimming took 2 bases from V and 3 from J, leaving 12 bases between them. This CDR3 is CASSLWATDNQPQHF. As DNA, the CDR3 is TGTGCCAGCAGCTTATGGGCCACGGACAATCAGCCCCAGCATTTT.

The table lists this clone with a few counts. J is TRBJ2-5 and V is TRBV6-2 or TRBV6-3, with 8 bases lining up with TRBD2. This CDR3 is built from 18 residues. Germline V lookup: CDR1 MNHEY, CDR2 SVGEGT. Trimming took 0 bases from V and 2 from J; bases not matched to a gene: 11. The CDR3 sequence: CASSYSAGVPLSQETQYF. CDR3 coding DNA: TGTGCCAGCAGTTACTCAGCGGGGGTTCCATTGTCTCAAGAGACCCAGTACTTC.

This chain links TRBV3-1 (or the pseudogene TRBV3-2) with TRBJ1-1, with D maybe TRBD1 (5 bases). CDR1 is LGHDT and CDR2 is YNNKEL in the germline V gene (reference sequence). V lost 4 bases and J lost 1, with 13 bases in between. CDR3 length: 15 residues. The CDR3 reads CASSPSGGGNTEAFF. CDR3 bases: TGTGCCAGCAGCCCCTCCGGGGGGGGGAACACTGAAGCTTTCTTT.

This rearrangement joins TRBV5-1 to TRBJ1-4; 7 bases line up with TRBD1. The CDR3 has 14 amino acids. Germline V gene lookup returns CDR1 SGHRS and CDR2 YFSETQ. V was clipped by 4 bases and J by 8 bases; unmatched bases: 8. CDR3 DNA sequence: TGCGCCAGCAGCGCGCAGGGGGTTGGGGAAAAACTGTTTTTT. Its translation is CASSAQGVGEKLFF.

This chain connects TRBV5-6 to TRBJ1-2; 11 bases match TRBD1. The CDR3 contains 14 residues. V was clipped by 4 bases and J by 10 bases; unmatched bases: 9. Germline V CDR1 and CDR2: SGHDT, YYEEEE. CDR3 in DNA: TGTGCCAGCAGCCCCGGACAGGGGGCACGGGTCTACACCTTC. Translation: CASSPGQGARVYTF. Full variable domain (rest looked up from reference TRBV5-6 and TRBJ1-2): DAGVTQSPTHLIKTRGQQVTLRCSPKSGHDTVSWYQQALGQGPQFIFQYYEEEERQRGNFPDRFSGHQFPNYSSELNVNALLLGDSALYLCASSPGQGARVYTFGSGTRLTVV.

This clone was counted a single time. The CDR3 coding sequence is TGTGCCAGCAGCTTACACCAGTCCTATGGCTACACCTTC. The encoded protein is CASSLHQSYGYTF. V and J are TRBV7-9 and TRBJ1-2; D is ambiguous. This CDR3 has 13 amino acids. Germline V gene sequence: CDR1 SEHNR, CDR2 FQNEAQ (reference sequence). V dropped 2 bases and J dropped 4 bases, with 8 bases sitting between them. Combining the CDR3 with reference TRBV7-9 and TRBJ1-2 gives the whole variable domain DTGVSQNPRHKITKRGQNVTFRCDPISEHNRLYWYRQTLGQGPEFLTYFQNEAQLEKSRLLSDRFSAERPKGSFSTLEIQRTEQGDSAMYLCASSLHQSYGYTFGSGTRLTVV.

The chain recombines TRBV6-1 with TRBJ2-1, with 12 bases lining up with TRBD2. In germline, CDR1 is MNHNS, CDR2 SASEGT. The CDR3 is 19 amino acids. The junction had 10 bases not matched to a gene; V was cut back by 4 bases and J by 0 bases. As DNA, the CDR3 is TGTGCCAGCAGTGTGAGACTAGCGGGGGCGGTACCCTCCTACAATGAGCAGTTCTTC. Its protein is CASSVRLAGAVPSYNEQFF.

The rearrangement links TRBV7-9 to TRBJ2-6; TRBD1 matches at 8 bases. This CDR3 has 16 amino acids. Germline lookup yields CDR1 SEHNR and CDR2 FQNEAQ (reference sequence). The ends lost 8 bases at V and 3 bases at J; junction bases unmatched: 9. CDR3 DNA: TGTGCCAGCTGGATGGCAGGGGGCTATGGGGCCAACGTCCTGACTTTC. As protein: CASWMAGGYGANVLTF.

CDR3 bases: TGTGCCAGCTCGTTACGGGGGGAAGAGACCCAGTACTTC. Translating it yields CASSLRGEETQYF. The rearrangement uses TRBV18 and TRBJ2-5; 7 bases fit TRBD2. V shed 6 bases, J shed 3 bases, and the junction held 4 bases outside the gene matches. Per germline, CDR1 KGHSH and CDR2 LQKENI. This CDR3 has 13 amino acids.

V usage is TRBV9 and J usage is TRBJ2-3; the match to TRBD2 covers 7 bases. Unmatched junction bases numbered 5, after V lost 0 bases and J lost 4 bases. The CDR3 loop spans 15 amino acids. The germline V gene has CDR1 SGDLS and CDR2 YYNGEE. The CDR3 here is CASSVAGGRADTQYF. In DNA, the CDR3 is TGTGCCAGCAGCGTAGCGGGGGGAAGGGCAGATACGCAGTATTTT.

The chain employs TRBV7-3 and TRBJ2-1, with TRBD1 matching over 8 bases. Trimming removed 5 bases from V and 7 bases from J; junction bases left unmatched: 10. CDR3 length: 15 residues. CDR1 is SGHTA and CDR2 is FQGTGA in the germline V gene. CDR3 protein: CASSLRQGKANEQFF. The DNA for the CDR3 is TGTGCCAGCAGCCTAAGACAGGGGAAAGCGAATGAGCAGTTCTTC.

The gene calls are TRBV12-1 and TRBJ2-3; TRBD2, the table's D call, was not compared with the DNA. TRBV12-1 is a listed pseudogene. This CDR3 has 14 residues. The CDR3 DNA reads as TGTGCCAGCAGCTTTTCCCTCTCGACAGATACGCAGTATTTT. This gives the protein CASSFSLSTDTQYF.

The chain recombines TRBV29-1 with TRBJ2-2; 8 bases match TRBD1. With 4 bases clipped from V and 5 bases from J, the junction kept 3 bases outside the gene matches. Germline CDR1 reads SQVTM; CDR2 reads ANQGSEA. This CDR3 comprises 13 residues. CDR3 DNA: TGCAGCGTTGGGGACAGGACAACCGGGGAGCTGTTTTTT. This translates into CSVGDRTTGELFF.

The rearrangement links TRBV5-6 to TRBJ1-1, with no clear D. This CDR3 contains 13 residues. CDR1 SGHDT and CDR2 YYEEEE come from the germline V gene. V lost 3 bases, J lost 1 base, and 7 bases lay in between. The CDR3 sequence is CASSWAGNTEAFF. CDR3 in DNA: TGTGCCAGCAGCTGGGCTGGGAACACTGAAGCTTTCTTT.